This TCR beta chain was profiled in a study of blood T cell repertoires in COVID-19. Trimming took 6 bases from V and 2 from J, leaving 13 bases between them. Germline V gene sequence: CDR1 LNHDA, CDR2 SQIVND (reference sequence). The CDR3 contains 14 residues. Authors' data handling: Counts of nucleated cells, estimated from reference gene primer amplification, were obtained. Using immunoSEQ multiplex PCR, the repertoire was profiled, and TCRdb retains in-frame clones only, with some absent. Clone size and the V and J calls come from that table; the DNA yielded D and trimming. The sample shows 300,000 to 450,000 clones, over 85% of them seen only once.

The sequencing input was peripheral blood. This receptor was obtained from a woman in her sixties or seventies with COVID-19, enrolled during active disease. V usage is TRBV19 and J usage is TRBJ1-2, with D uncertain. The CDR3 region is CASRRSTPNYGYTF. In nucleotides, the CDR3 is TGTGCCAGTAGGAGGTCCACCCCCAACTATGGCTACACCTTC.